The 22 T cell receptor beta chains below all came from one sample that was sequenced in a study of T cell responses to AZD1222 COVID-19 vaccine. Profiling relied on immunoSEQ multiplex PCR, and the TCRdb table lists in-frame clones only, not all of them. The sample lists over 100,000 clones, approximately 86% occurring once. The sample in question was peripheral blood, obtained 28 days after the second AZD1222 dose. The receptor source for this set is an adult who received the AZD1222 COVID-19 vaccine.

The table lists this clone with a count of one. The V and J genes are TRBV19 and TRBJ2-7; D might be TRBD1 or TRBD2, each matching 5 bases. CDR3 length: 15 amino acids. CDR1 and CDR2 from the germline V gene are LNHDA and SQIVND (reference sequence). V dropped 6 bases and J dropped 0 bases, with 15 bases sitting between them. CDR3: CASSLAGTSSYEQYF. CDR3 coding DNA: TGTGCCAGTAGCCTCGCTGGGACCAGCTCCTACGAGCAGTACTTC.

The chain is built from TRBV11-2 and TRBJ2-1, with TRBD2 identical over 10 bases. CDR1 SGHAT and CDR2 FQNNGV come from the germline V gene. There are 15 residues in the CDR3. Losses at the gene ends were 5 bases for V and 2 bases for J; bases not matched to a gene: 3. The CDR3 loop is CASSISGGTYNEQFF. The CDR3 DNA sequence: TGTGCCAGCAGCATTAGCGGGGGGACCTACAATGAGCAGTTCTTC.

This sequence joins TRBV6-5 and TRBJ2-2; unclear D gene. The V end was cut by 6 bases, the J end by 0 bases, with 8 bases between. The germline V gene has CDR1 MNHEY and CDR2 SVGAGI. This CDR3 comprises 14 residues. The CDR3 protein is CASRREANTGELFF. DNA of the CDR3: TGTGCCAGCAGGCGCGAAGCGAACACCGGGGAGCTGTTTTTT.

V gene TRBV5-1 combines with J gene TRBJ1-6; D is uncertain. There are 12 residues in the CDR3. Germline V gives CDR1 SGHRS, CDR2 YFSETQ. V was trimmed by 4 bases and J by 5 bases, leaving 4 bases between them. CDR3 coding DNA: TGCGCCAGCAGCAGGGATAATTCACCCCTCCACTTT. Translated: CASSRDNSPLHF.

This chain links TRBV18 with TRBJ1-5; no firm D call. The CDR3 spans 15 residues. Trimming cost V 2 bases and J 3 bases, with 11 bases left between them. CDR1 KGHSH and CDR2 LQKENI come from the germline V gene. The CDR3 spells CASSPMASSNQPQHF. As DNA, the CDR3 is TGTGCCAGCTCACCAATGGCGAGCTCCAATCAGCCCCAGCATTTT.

The chain combines TRBV10-3 with TRBJ1-2; D is unclear. The V gene lost 3 bases and the J gene lost 6 bases, with 8 bases spanning the gap. Germline V lookup: CDR1 ENHRY, CDR2 SYGVKD. The CDR3 loop spans 12 amino acids. The CDR3, as DNA: TGTGCCATCAGTGAATTTGGGAATGGCTACACCTTC. Translated, it gives CAISEFGNGYTF.

The chain couples TRBV6-2 or TRBV6-3 to TRBJ2-2; a possible D gene is TRBD1 (6 bases). CDR1 MNHEY and CDR2 SVGEGT come from the germline V gene. Trimming cost V 6 bases and J 0 bases, with 14 bases left between them. The CDR3 contains 16 residues. Here the CDR3 DNA reads TGTGCCAGCAGCCCCCGTGGACAGACGAACACCGGGGAGCTGTTTTTT. Protein product: CASSPRGQTNTGELFF.

This clone was detected only once. The chain carries TRBV6-5 and TRBJ1-4; 7 bases fit TRBD1. V was clipped by 1 base and J by 5 bases; unmatched bases: 4. The germline V gene has CDR1 MNHEY and CDR2 SVGAGI. The CDR3 consists of 15 residues. This CDR3 is CASSYYGQANEKLFF. The CDR3, as DNA: TGTGCCAGCAGTTACTACGGACAGGCGAATGAAAAACTGTTTTTT.

The chain links TRBV6-2 or TRBV6-3 to TRBJ2-1, with D maybe TRBD1 (6 bases). V lost 0 bases, J lost 9 bases, and 12 bases lay in between. The CDR3 length is 14 residues. CDR1 is MNHEY and CDR2 is SVGEGT in the germline V gene. CDR3 residues: CASSYSSGVAEQFF. CDR3 bases: TGTGCCAGCAGTTACTCGTCAGGGGTGGCTGAGCAGTTCTTC.

This clone was observed once. The chain links TRBV7-2 to TRBJ2-1; TRBD1 aligns across 9 bases. This CDR3 is 17 amino acids long. V was clipped by 5 bases and J by 5 bases; unmatched bases: 13. Germline CDR1 reads SGHTA; CDR2 reads FQGNSA. The CDR3 DNA reads TGTGCCAGCAGCCCACAAATCCGGACAGGGGATCACAATGAGCAGTTCTTC. The encoded protein is CASSPQIRTGDHNEQFF.

This clone has only one observation. The gene calls are TRBV29-1 and TRBJ2-7, with 8 bases identical to TRBD1. The germline V gene encodes CDR1 SQVTM and CDR2 ANQGSEA. This CDR3 has 13 amino acids. J was trimmed by 0 bases and V by 6 bases; bases with no gene match: 4. CDR3 in amino acids: CSVLDRVSYEQYF. The CDR3 bases are TGCAGCGTCCTGGACAGGGTCTCCTACGAGCAGTACTTC.

The genes are TRBV4-2 and TRBJ2-3, with D hard to call. CDR3 length equals 16 residues. The germline CDR1 and CDR2 sequences are LGHNA and YNFKEQ. Trimming shortened V by 0 bases and J by 6 bases, and 16 bases separated the two germline ends. CDR3 residues: CASSQDSFRGMDTQYF. In DNA, the CDR3 is TGTGCCAGCAGCCAAGATTCGTTTCGTGGGATGGATACGCAGTATTTT.

This rearrangement joins TRBV5-8 to TRBJ2-3, with D perhaps matching TRBD1 or TRBD2 (5 bases each). V was clipped by 1 base and J by 2 bases, with 14 bases between them. This CDR3 is built from 16 residues. CDR1 and CDR2 (germline): SGHTS, YDEGEE. As DNA, the CDR3 is TGTGCCAGCAGCTTGTTTAGAGGGGTCACCACAGATACGCAGTATTTT. Translating gives CASSLFRGVTTDTQYF.

Comments on this clone: One end of the junction is discordant with germline, which a read error may explain. V is TRBV27 and J is TRBJ1-6; no reliable D call. The CDR3 spans 12 residues. Germline V gene lookup returns CDR1 MNHEY and CDR2 SMNVEV (reference sequence). This chain's CDR3 is CASSFRESLLHF. The CDR3 coding sequence is TGTGCCAGCAGTTTTAGAGAGTCACTCCTCCACTTT.

The CDR3 DNA is TGTGTTGACCGGGGGGGCTTTTACAATGAGCAGTTCTTC. Its translation: CVDRGGFYNEQFF. The V gene is TRBV5-8, the J gene TRBJ2-1; 8 bases are shared with TRBD2. The CDR3 runs to 13 residues. CDR1 SGHTS and CDR2 YDEGEE come from the germline V gene.

CDR3 region: CASSYTSGGAHEQFF. DNA for the CDR3: TGCGCCAGCAGCTATACTAGCGGGGGGGCCCATGAGCAGTTCTTC. V and J are TRBV5-1 and TRBJ2-1; 13 positions match TRBD2. Trimming cost V 3 bases and J 8 bases; bases outside gene matches: 5. The germline CDR1 and CDR2 sequences are SGHRS and YFSETQ. The CDR3 spans 15 residues.

CDR3 DNA: TGTGCCAGCAGCCAAGAAACCGACAGGAGGCTTTCTGGAAACACCATATATTTT. Translating it yields CASSQETDRRLSGNTIYF. The chain is built from TRBV3-1 (or the pseudogene TRBV3-2) and TRBJ1-3; D might be TRBD1 (6 bases). This CDR3 comprises 18 residues. Germline assignment: CDR1 LGHDT and CDR2 YNNKEL (reference sequence). V was cut by 0 bases and J by 1 base, with 16 bases left in between.

CDR3: CASSSRRRETQYF. Here the CDR3 DNA reads TGTGCCAGCAGCTCTAGGAGGAGAGAGACCCAGTACTTC. The rearrangement joins TRBV7-3 to TRBJ2-5, with D tentatively TRBD2 (5 bases). Germline values: CDR1 SGHTA, CDR2 FQGTGA. The CDR3 is 13 residues long. V dropped 4 bases and J dropped 4 bases, with 10 bases sitting between them.

The chain combines TRBV7-2 with TRBJ2-3; 9 bases are shared with TRBD2. The CDR3 loop spans 15 amino acids. The germline V gene encodes CDR1 SGHTA and CDR2 FQGNSA. V was pared by 2 bases and J by 4 bases, with 4 bases of the junction left unmatched. The DNA for the CDR3 is TGTGCCAGCAGCTTAAATAGCGGGGGCTCAGATACGCAGTATTTT. Translating gives CASSLNSGGSDTQYF.

The rearrangement links TRBV5-1 to TRBJ2-7; D might be TRBD1 (8 bases). Germline loops: CDR1 SGHRS, CDR2 YFSETQ. The CDR3 runs 13 residues. The V end was cut by 4 bases, the J end by 6 bases, with 14 bases between. The CDR3 DNA follows: TGCGCCAGCAGCGTGGACAGGGAGGGCGAGCAGTACTTC. Protein sequence: CASSVDREGEQYF.

The rearrangement uses TRBV14 and TRBJ1-1; the D gene is possibly TRBD1 (6 bases). In germline, CDR1 is SGHDN, CDR2 FVKESK. V was trimmed by 3 bases and J by 1 base, leaving 12 bases between them. CDR3 length: 15 amino acids. In DNA, the CDR3 is TGTGCCAGCAGCCAGCAACAGGGAAGGAACACTGAAGCTTTCTTT. It specifies CASSQQQGRNTEAFF.

The V call is TRBV9, the J call TRBJ1-2; TRBD1 matches 9 bases. Unmatched junction bases numbered 5, after V lost 6 bases and J lost 2 bases. CDR1 SGDLS and CDR2 YYNGEE come from the germline V gene. This CDR3 comprises 14 residues. The CDR3, as DNA: TGTGCCAGCACCCCGGGACAGGGAAACTATGGCTACACCTTC. Its protein is CASTPGQGNYGYTF.